The next 2 T cell receptor beta chains were all read from a single sample in a study of T cell responses to AZD1222 COVID-19 vaccine (dated by TCRdb to 2020 to 2022). The library relied on the immunoSEQ multiplex PCR assay. TCRdb provides this immuneACCESS table in a form limited to in-frame rearrangements. Some clones are lacking; in checked studies, under half of them reflect an unresolved V gene, and why the rest are absent is not known. In this sample the table shows 50,000 or so clones, 75% to 90% of which occur a single time. About 5.4% of the sample lies in the top ten. Taken with the paper, the label for time point translates to: about 28 days (+/-7) after the second vaccine dose. The sample in question was peripheral blood, obtained 28 days after the second AZD1222 dose. The receptors derive from an adult who received the AZD1222 COVID-19 vaccine.

This chain links TRBV15 with TRBJ2-5; 10 bases agree with TRBD1. Germline loops: CDR1 LNHNV, CDR2 YYDKDF (reference sequence). This CDR3 has 14 residues. V shed 3 bases and J 2 bases; nucleotides not matched to a gene: 0. The DNA for the CDR3 is TGTGCCACCAGCAGGGACAGGGGGCAAGAGACCCAGTACTTC. Protein: CATSRDRGQETQYF. Supplemented by reference TRBV15 and TRBJ2-5, the full variable domain reads DAMVIQNPRYQVTQFGKPVTLSCSQTLNHNVMYWYQQKSSQAPKLLFHYYDKDFNNEADTPDNFQSRRPNTSFCFLDIRSPGLGDTAMYLCATSRDRGQETQYFGPGTRLLVL.

The J gene is TRBJ1-1, the V gene TRBV5-6, with TRBD1 matching 8 bases. Trimming cost V 1 base and J 0 bases; bases outside gene matches: 5. CDR1 is SGHDT, CDR2 YYEEEE, per germline. There are 16 residues in the CDR3. CDR3 region: CASSLTGGTMNTEAFF. The CDR3 nucleotides read TGTGCCAGCAGCTTGACAGGGGGAACGATGAACACTGAAGCTTTCTTT.